One and the same sample provided the 20 T cell receptor beta chains below, sequenced in a study of blood T cell repertoires in COVID-19. Profiled with immunoSEQ multiplex PCR; TCRdb holds only in-frame clones, not every one. The repertoire holds 250,000 to 350,000 clones, roughly 80% seen once, with around 4.2% in the top ten. The sample consisted of peripheral blood. The receptors derive from a woman between 50 and 59 years old with active or convalescent COVID-19.

This clone was seen a handful of times. This chain links TRBV18 with TRBJ1-6; perhaps TRBD1 as D (5 bases). Germline CDR1 is KGHSH and CDR2 is LQKENI. CDR3 length: 15 amino acids. Trimming removed 6 bases at V and 7 bases at J, with 16 bases between. CDR3 sequence reads: CASSLGEGPNSPLHF. CDR3 DNA: TGTGCCAGCTCGCTAGGGGAAGGGCCAAATTCACCCCTCCACTTT.

CDR3 amino acids: CASSQDRASGEKLFF. The CDR3 region has the DNA TGTGCCAGCAGCCAAGACAGGGCTAGTGGTGAAAAACTGTTTTTT. The rearrangement joins TRBV4-2 to TRBJ1-4, with a weak D call TRBD1 (5 bases). Trimming removed 0 bases from V and 7 bases from J, with 12 bases in between. Germline loops: CDR1 LGHNA, CDR2 YNFKEQ. CDR3 length: 15 amino acids.

CDR3 DNA: TGTGCCACCAGCAAGGAAAGCGGGGACTCCTACGAGCAGTACTTC. This translates into CATSKESGDSYEQYF. The chain is built from TRBV15 and TRBJ2-7; 7 nucleotides match TRBD2. Trimming removed 4 bases from V and 0 bases from J; junction bases left unmatched: 6. Germline CDR1 is LNHNV and CDR2 is YYDKDF (reference sequence). This CDR3 spans 15 amino acids. The variable domain in full, completed from reference TRBV15 and TRBJ2-7, reads DAMVIQNPRYQVTQFGKPVTLSCSQTLNHNVMYWYQQKSSQAPKLLFHYYDKDFNNEADTPDNFQSRRPNTSFCFLDIRSPGLGDTAMYLCATSKESGDSYEQYFGPGTRLTVT.

The gene calls are TRBV12-5 and TRBJ2-1, with TRBD2 matching 7 bases. The trim removed 1 base at V and 4 bases at J, leaving 19 bases unmatched. CDR3 length: 20 residues. From germline, CDR1 is LGHNT and CDR2 FRNRAP. Here the CDR3 reads CASGLGPYPITSARYNEQFF. CDR3 sequence (DNA): TGTGCTAGTGGTTTGGGCCCGTACCCAATTACTAGCGCCAGATACAATGAGCAGTTCTTC.

The rearrangement uses TRBV5-1 and TRBJ2-2; 11 bases agree with TRBD2. CDR1 is SGHRS and CDR2 is YFSETQ in the germline V gene. There are 16 residues in the CDR3. Germline trimming cut 2 bases from V and 4 bases from J; bases unmatched to any gene: 4. CDR3 in amino acids: CASSLLAGAGTGELFF. The DNA of the CDR3 is TGCGCCAGCAGCTTACTAGCGGGAGCGGGCACCGGGGAGCTGTTTTTT.

This chain links TRBV27 with TRBJ2-3; a possible D gene is TRBD2 (7 bases). Trimming removed 10 bases from V and 2 bases from J, with 16 bases in between. Germline V CDR1 and CDR2: MNHEY, SMNVEV (reference sequence). The CDR3 totals 14 residues. The chain's CDR3 is CATRGGGFTDTQYF. CDR3 bases: TGTGCCACCCGAGGGGGGGGGTTCACAGATACGCAGTATTTT.

The chain combines TRBV6-5 with TRBJ2-5; 7 bases map to TRBD2. Trimming at V came to 5 bases and at J to 5 bases, leaving 11 bases not matched to a gene. This CDR3 is built from 15 residues. Germline loops: CDR1 MNHEY, CDR2 SVGAGI. Written as DNA, the CDR3 is TGTGCCAGCAGTAACTGGGACTACCTGCGGGAGACCCAGTACTTC. Translated, it gives CASSNWDYLRETQYF.

J is TRBJ2-7 and V is TRBV15, with TRBD2 as a possible D gene (6 bases). V shed 5 bases and J shed 3 bases, with 14 bases lying between them. The germline gives CDR1 LNHNV, CDR2 YYDKDF (reference sequence). This CDR3 region has 14 residues. The CDR3 here is CATSLAVTIYEQYF. The DNA of the CDR3 is TGTGCCACCAGCTTAGCGGTTACCATCTACGAGCAGTACTTC.

The chain links TRBV19 to TRBJ2-7; no reliable D call. The germline V gene encodes CDR1 LNHDA and CDR2 SQIVND (reference sequence). The V end lost 7 bases, the J end lost 0 bases, and 10 bases lay between the germline ends. The CDR3 covers 13 residues. The CDR3 protein is CASTKKSSYEQYF. In DNA, the CDR3 is TGTGCCAGTACTAAGAAGAGCTCCTACGAGCAGTACTTC.

This clone was found a few times. The CDR3 coding sequence is TGTGCCAGCAGCGTAGATCCAGGGGGCTCCTACAATGAGCAGTTCTTC. Its translation is CASSVDPGGSYNEQFF. The chain uses TRBV9 and TRBJ2-1, with 7 bases that match TRBD1. This CDR3 is 16 amino acids long. J was trimmed by 0 bases and V by 0 bases; bases with no gene match: 3. CDR1 is SGDLS, CDR2 YYNGEE, per germline.

The chain couples TRBV30 to TRBJ1-2; D is unresolved. The CDR3 runs to 11 residues. CDR1 GTSNPN and CDR2 SVGIG come from the germline V gene (reference sequence). V lost 3 bases and J 8 bases, leaving 10 bases between the germline ends. CDR3 loop: CAWSPGSGYTF. The CDR3 DNA is TGTGCCTGGAGCCCCGGTTCGGGCTACACCTTC.

The genes are TRBV5-1 and TRBJ2-1, with D possibly being TRBD1 (5 bases). The CDR3 consists of 16 residues. Germline-derived CDR1 and CDR2 are SGHRS and YFSETQ. With 4 bases removed from V and 10 bases from J, the gap between germline ends came to 24 bases. The DNA of the CDR3 is TGCGCCAGCAGCACCGTCCAAAGCCGGCGACAGTCCGAGCAGTTCTTC. This translates into CASSTVQSRRQSEQFF.

V is TRBV28 and J is TRBJ2-7; D may be TRBD1 (6 bases). The V gene's germline CDR1 is MDHEN and CDR2 SYDVKM. This CDR3 region has 16 residues. With 8 bases removed from V and 3 bases from J, the gap between germline ends came to 23 bases. CDR3 sequence: CASGEQGGFSNYEQYF. CDR3 coding DNA: TGTGCCAGCGGGGAACAGGGTGGCTTTTCTAACTACGAGCAGTACTTC.

The gene calls are TRBV6-5 and TRBJ2-3; D is possibly TRBD2 (5 bases). Trimming shortened V by 7 bases and J by 4 bases, and 12 bases separated the two germline ends. The CDR3 has 13 residues. Germline V gives CDR1 MNHEY, CDR2 SVGAGI. For the CDR3, the DNA is TGTGCCAGCACAGACGGGGTAGCAGATACGCAGTATTTT. This translates into CASTDGVADTQYF.

V and J are TRBV15 and TRBJ1-5; 7 nucleotides agree with TRBD1. The germline V gene has CDR1 LNHNV and CDR2 YYDKDF (reference sequence). CDR3 length equals 14 residues. V was pared by 8 bases and J by 2 bases, with 6 bases of the junction left unmatched. The CDR3 nucleotides are TGTGCCACCGAAGACAGGGACGGCAATCAGCCCCAGCATTTT. As protein: CATEDRDGNQPQHF. Complete variable domain (other parts from reference TRBV15 and TRBJ1-5): DAMVIQNPRYQVTQFGKPVTLSCSQTLNHNVMYWYQQKSSQAPKLLFHYYDKDFNNEADTPDNFQSRRPNTSFCFLDIRSPGLGDTAMYLCATEDRDGNQPQHFGDGTRLSIL.

This clone was detected a few times. In the same sample, other DNA sequences code for this CDR3. This chain links TRBV5-1 with TRBJ1-3, with 7 bases aligning to TRBD1. The CDR3 is 14 residues long. After removal of 2 bases from V and 5 bases from J, the junction contained 4 bases not matched to a gene. The germline gives CDR1 SGHRS, CDR2 YFSETQ. Written as DNA, the CDR3 is TGCGCCAGCAGCTTTTCGGGACAGCGAAACACCATATATTTT. Translation gives CASSFSGQRNTIYF.

Here the CDR3 DNA reads TGTGCCAGCAGCGCAGGGGGCGCGGTTCCCGAGCAGTACTTC. Its translation is CASSAGGAVPEQYF. This chain joins TRBV7-6 and TRBJ2-7; TRBD1 matches at 8 bases. V dropped 5 bases and J dropped 6; count of bases not matched to a gene: 9. This CDR3 has 14 residues. In germline, CDR1 is SGHVS, CDR2 FNYEAQ.

The chain combines TRBV19 with TRBJ2-5, with 8 bases that match TRBD1. Germline V lookup: CDR1 LNHDA, CDR2 SQIVND (reference sequence). V lost 3 bases and J lost 0; bases outside the gene matches: 3. The CDR3 length is 15 residues. The CDR3 coding sequence is TGTGCCAGTAGTATCAACAGGGGGTACCAAGAGACCCAGTACTTC. Amino acids: CASSINRGYQETQYF. Drawing the rest from reference TRBV19 and TRBJ2-5, the complete variable domain is DGGITQSPKYLFRKEGQNVTLSCEQNLNHDAMYWYRQDPGQGLRLIYYSQIVNDFQKGDIAEGYSVSREKKESFPLTVTSAQKNPTAFYLCASSINRGYQETQYFGPGTRLLVL.

This clone has just a few counts. The genes are TRBV3-1 (or the pseudogene TRBV3-2) and TRBJ2-6; a weak D match, TRBD2 (6 bases). This CDR3 has 19 amino acids. The V gene's germline CDR1 is LGHDT and CDR2 YNNKEL (reference sequence). The V and J ends lost 1 base and 1 base respectively, with 17 bases between them. This CDR3 reads CASSQGSQGLFSGANVLTF. CDR3 DNA sequence: TGTGCCAGCAGCCAAGGAAGCCAGGGACTTTTTTCTGGGGCCAACGTCCTGACTTTC.

The chain joins TRBV20-1 to TRBJ1-4, with D possibly matching TRBD1 (6 bases). This CDR3 is built from 13 residues. V was trimmed by 3 bases and J by 6 bases, leaving 11 bases between them. The germline V gene has CDR1 DFQATT and CDR2 SNEGSKA (reference sequence). CDR3 region: CSASVAGDEKLFF. DNA for the CDR3: TGCAGTGCTAGTGTGGCAGGGGATGAAAAACTGTTTTTT.